This T cell receptor beta chain stems from a study of T cell responses to AZD1222 COVID-19 vaccine. The wider study: Second-dose timings of about 4 or about 12 weeks were pooled.

Whole-study findings and limits: Spike-specific TCR breadth and depth rose after two AZD1222 doses.

This clone has just a few counts. Its antigen is still unknown. Method: immunoSEQ multiplex PCR; TCRdb's copy keeps in-frame clones and lacks some. The profile covers 100,000 to 150,000 clones, with 88% appearing a single time and under 9% taken by the ten largest. Per germline, CDR1 LNHDA and CDR2 SQIVND (reference sequence). The CDR3 is 15 amino acids. The ends were cut back, 5 bases at V and 4 bases at J, with 17 bases in the middle. The material sequenced was peripheral blood, taken on day 0 of AZD1222 vaccination. The receptor was derived from an adult in good health. The V call is TRBV19, the J call TRBJ1-1; possible D gene TRBD1, 6 bases. The CDR3 is CASSVGAGAVTEAFF. The CDR3 coding sequence is TGTGCCAGTAGTGTCGGTGCAGGGGCCGTCACTGAAGCTTTCTTT.